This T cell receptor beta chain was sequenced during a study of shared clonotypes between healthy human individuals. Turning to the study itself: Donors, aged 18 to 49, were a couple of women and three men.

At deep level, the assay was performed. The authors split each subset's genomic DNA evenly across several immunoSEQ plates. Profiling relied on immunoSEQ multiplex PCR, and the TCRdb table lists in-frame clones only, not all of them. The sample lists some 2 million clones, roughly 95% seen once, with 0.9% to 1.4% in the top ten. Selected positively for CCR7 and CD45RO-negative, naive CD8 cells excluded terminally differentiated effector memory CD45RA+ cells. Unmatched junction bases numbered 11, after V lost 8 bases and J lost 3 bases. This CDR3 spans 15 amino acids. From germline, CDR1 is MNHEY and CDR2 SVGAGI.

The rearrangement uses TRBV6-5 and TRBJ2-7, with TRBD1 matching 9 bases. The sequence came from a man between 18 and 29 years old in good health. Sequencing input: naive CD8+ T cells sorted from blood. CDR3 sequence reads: CASYRAPGQGYEQYF. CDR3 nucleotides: TGTGCCAGCTACCGCGCCCCGGGACAGGGCTACGAGCAGTACTTC.